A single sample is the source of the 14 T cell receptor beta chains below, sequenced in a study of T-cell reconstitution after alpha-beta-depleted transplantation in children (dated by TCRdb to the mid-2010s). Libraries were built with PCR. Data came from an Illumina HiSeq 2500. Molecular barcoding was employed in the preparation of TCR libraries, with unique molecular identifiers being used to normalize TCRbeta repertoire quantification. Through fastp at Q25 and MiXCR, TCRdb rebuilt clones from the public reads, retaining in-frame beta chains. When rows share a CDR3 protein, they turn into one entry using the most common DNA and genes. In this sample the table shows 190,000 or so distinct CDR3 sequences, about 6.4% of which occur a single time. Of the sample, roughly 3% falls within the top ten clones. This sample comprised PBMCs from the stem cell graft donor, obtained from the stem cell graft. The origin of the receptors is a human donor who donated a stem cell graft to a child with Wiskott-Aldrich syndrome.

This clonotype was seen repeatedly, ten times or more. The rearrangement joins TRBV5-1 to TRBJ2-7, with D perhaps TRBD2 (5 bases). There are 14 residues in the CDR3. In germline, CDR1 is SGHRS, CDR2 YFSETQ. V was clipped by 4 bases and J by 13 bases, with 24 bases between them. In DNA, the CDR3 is TGCGCCAGCAGCCCATTAGACCGCCGGGAAGCCCCATACTTC. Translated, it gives CASSPLDRREAPYF.

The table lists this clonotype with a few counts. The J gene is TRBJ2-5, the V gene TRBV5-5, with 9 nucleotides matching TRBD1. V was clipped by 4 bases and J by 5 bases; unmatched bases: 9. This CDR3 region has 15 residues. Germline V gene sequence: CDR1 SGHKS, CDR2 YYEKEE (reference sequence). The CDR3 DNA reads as TGTGCCAGCAGCATACGGACAGGGGTTCAGGAGACCCAGTACTTC. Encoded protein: CASSIRTGVQETQYF. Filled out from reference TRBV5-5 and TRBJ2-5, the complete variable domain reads DAGVTQSPTHLIKTRGQQVTLRCSPISGHKSVSWYQQVLGQGPQFIFQYYEKEERGRGNFPDRFSARQFPNYSSELNVNALLLGDSALYLCASSIRTGVQETQYFGPGTRLLVL.

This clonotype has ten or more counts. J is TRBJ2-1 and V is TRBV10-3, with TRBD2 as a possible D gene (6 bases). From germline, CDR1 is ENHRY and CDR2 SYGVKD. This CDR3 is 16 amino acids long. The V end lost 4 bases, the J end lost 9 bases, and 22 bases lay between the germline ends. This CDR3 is CAISASRDPDQGEQFF. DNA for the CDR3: TGTGCCATCAGTGCGTCGCGGGACCCCGATCAGGGTGAGCAGTTCTTC.

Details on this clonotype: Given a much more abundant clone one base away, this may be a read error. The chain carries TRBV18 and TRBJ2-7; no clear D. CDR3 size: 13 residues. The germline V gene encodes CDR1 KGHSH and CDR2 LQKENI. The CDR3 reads CASSPAGSYELYF. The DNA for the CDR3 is TGTGCCAGCTCACCGGCAGGATCCTACGAGCTGTACTTC.

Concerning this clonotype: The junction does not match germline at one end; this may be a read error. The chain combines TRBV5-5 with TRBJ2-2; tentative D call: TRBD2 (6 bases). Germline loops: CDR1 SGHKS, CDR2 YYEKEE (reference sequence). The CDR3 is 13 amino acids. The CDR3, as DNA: TGTGCCATCAGCCCAGGGTTCCTCGGCGGGGTGCTGTTT. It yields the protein CAISPGFLGGVLF.

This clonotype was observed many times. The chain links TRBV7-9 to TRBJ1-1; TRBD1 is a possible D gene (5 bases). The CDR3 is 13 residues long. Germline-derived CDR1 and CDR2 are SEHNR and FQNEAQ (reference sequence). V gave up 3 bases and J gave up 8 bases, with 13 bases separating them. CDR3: CASSLAGEGEAFF. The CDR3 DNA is TGTGCCAGCAGCTTGGCGGGGGAAGGAGAAGCTTTCTTT.

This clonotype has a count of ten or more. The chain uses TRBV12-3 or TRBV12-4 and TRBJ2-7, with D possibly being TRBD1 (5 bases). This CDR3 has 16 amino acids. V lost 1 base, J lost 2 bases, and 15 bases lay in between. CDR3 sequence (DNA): TGTGCCAGCAGTTTAGGTTCAGGGCCGAATACCTACGAGCAGTACTTC. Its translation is CASSLGSGPNTYEQYF.

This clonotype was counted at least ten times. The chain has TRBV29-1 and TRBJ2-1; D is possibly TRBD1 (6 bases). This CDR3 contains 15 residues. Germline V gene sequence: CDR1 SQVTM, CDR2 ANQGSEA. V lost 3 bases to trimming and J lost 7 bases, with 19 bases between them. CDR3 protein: CSVDLGGRIINEQFF. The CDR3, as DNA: TGCAGCGTTGACCTTGGGGGCCGGATTATAAATGAGCAGTTCTTC.

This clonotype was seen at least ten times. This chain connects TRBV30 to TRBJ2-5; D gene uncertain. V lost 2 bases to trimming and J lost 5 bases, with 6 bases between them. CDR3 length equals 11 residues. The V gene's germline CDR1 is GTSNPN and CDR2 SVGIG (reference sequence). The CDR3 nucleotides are TGTGCCTGGAGTATTATGGAGACCCAGTACTTC. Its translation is CAWSIMETQYF. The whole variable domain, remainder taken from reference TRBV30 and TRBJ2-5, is SQTIHQWPATLVQPVGSPLSLECTVEGTSNPNLYWYRQAAGRGLQLLFYSVGIGQISSEVPQNLSASRPQDRQFILSSKKLLLSDSGFYLCAWSIMETQYFGPGTRLLVL.

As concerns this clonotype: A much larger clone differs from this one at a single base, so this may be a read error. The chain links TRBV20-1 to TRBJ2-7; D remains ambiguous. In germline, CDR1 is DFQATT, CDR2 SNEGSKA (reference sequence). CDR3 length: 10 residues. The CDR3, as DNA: TGCATTGCTCCAAATTACGAGCAGTACTTC. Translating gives CIAPNYEQYF.

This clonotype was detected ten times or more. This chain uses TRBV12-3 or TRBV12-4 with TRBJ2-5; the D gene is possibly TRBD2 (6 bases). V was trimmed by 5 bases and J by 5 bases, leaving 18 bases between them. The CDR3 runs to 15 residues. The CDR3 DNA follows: TGTGCCAGCAGTCCCGGGACTGACATAAGGGAGACCCAGTACTTC. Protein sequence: CASSPGTDIRETQYF.

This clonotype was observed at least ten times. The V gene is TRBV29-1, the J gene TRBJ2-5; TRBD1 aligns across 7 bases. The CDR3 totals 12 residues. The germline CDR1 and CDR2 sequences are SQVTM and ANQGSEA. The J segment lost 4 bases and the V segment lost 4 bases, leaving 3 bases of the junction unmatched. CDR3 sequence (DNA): TGCAGCGTTGCATACAGGGGAGAGACCCAGTACTTC. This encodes CSVAYRGETQYF.

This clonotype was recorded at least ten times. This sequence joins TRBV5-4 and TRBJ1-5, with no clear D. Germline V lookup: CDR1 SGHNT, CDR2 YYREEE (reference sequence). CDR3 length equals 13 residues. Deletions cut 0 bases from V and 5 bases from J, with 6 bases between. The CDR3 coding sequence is TGTGCCAGCAGCTTGGGCGATGATCAGCCCCAGCATTTT. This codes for CASSLGDDQPQHF.

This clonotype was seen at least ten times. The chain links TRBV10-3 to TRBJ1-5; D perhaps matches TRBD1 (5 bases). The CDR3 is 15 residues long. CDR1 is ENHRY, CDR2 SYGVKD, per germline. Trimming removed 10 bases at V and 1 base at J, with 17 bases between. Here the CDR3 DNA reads TGTGCCAACCGCCCGTGGGGCGAAAGCAATCAGCCCCAGCATTTT. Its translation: CANRPWGESNQPQHF.